This entry lists 17 T cell receptor beta chains sequenced from one sample in a study of human T cells and chemical hapten exposure. The time point denotes: pre-sensitization, week 0. Indicated treatment: therapeutic diphenylcyclopropenone sensitization with weekly scalp DPC. Using its own MiXCR run on the RACE reads, TCRdb lists one record per CDR3 protein. The repertoire holds fewer than 65,000 distinct CDR3 sequences, 9.4% seen once, with 14% in the top ten. The sample was whole blood, taken in connection with sensitization to the hapten diphenylcyclopropenone (DPC). All receptors derive from a woman between 40 and 55 years old with alopecia areata. Some clones in this sample may be carry-over from other donors' samples.

This clonotype was detected ten times or more. The V call is TRBV5-1, the J call TRBJ2-1; 14 nucleotides agree with TRBD2. Germline CDR1 SGHRS, CDR2 YFSETQ. There are 19 residues in the CDR3. The V segment lost 4 bases and the J segment 4 bases; nucleotides outside the gene matches: 13. DNA for the CDR3: TGCGCCAGCAGCCCAATCGGGACTAGCGGGGGTGATCTTTACAATGAGCAGTTCTTC. This encodes CASSPIGTSGGDLYNEQFF.

A remark on this clonotype: One end of the junction varies from germline; a read error may be responsible. The chain is built from TRBV15 and TRBJ2-3, with D possibly matching TRBD2 (6 bases). This CDR3 contains 16 residues. CDR1 is LNHNV, CDR2 YYDKDF, per germline (reference sequence). In DNA, the CDR3 is TGTGTCACCAGCAGAGATCGAGGCGGGGCCACAGATACGCAGTATTTT. Its protein is CVTSRDRGGATDTQYF.

This clonotype was recorded many times. CDR3 nucleotide sequence: TGTGCCAGCAGTTTATATTGGGACGGTTACAATGAGCAGTTCTTC. Residues: CASSLYWDGYNEQFF. This rearrangement joins TRBV27 to TRBJ2-1; D tentatively fits TRBD1 or TRBD2 (5 bases each). Looked up from germline, CDR1 is MNHEY and CDR2 is SMNVEV (reference sequence). Trimming stripped 1 base from V and 4 bases from J, with 11 bases between. The CDR3 extends over 15 amino acids.

The chain has TRBV14 and TRBJ2-3; a weak D match, TRBD2 (5 bases). This CDR3 contains 16 residues. V shed 4 bases and J shed 1 base, with 15 bases lying between them. Germline assignment: CDR1 SGHDN and CDR2 FVKESK. The CDR3 sequence is CASSPGPGYGTDTQYF. Written as DNA, the CDR3 is TGTGCCAGCAGCCCAGGCCCGGGGTACGGCACAGATACGCAGTATTTT.

This clonotype was counted ten times or more. The chain uses TRBV27 and TRBJ2-5; D unresolved. The CDR3 is made up of 13 amino acids. Trimming took off 4 bases at V and 0 bases at J, with 6 bases between the two ends. Germline values: CDR1 MNHEY, CDR2 SMNVEV (reference sequence). This CDR3 is CASSYKDQETQYF. The CDR3 DNA follows: TGTGCCAGCAGTTATAAGGACCAAGAGACCCAGTACTTC.

The table lists this clonotype with many counts. The chain uses TRBV6-5 and TRBJ2-7; 8 nucleotides match TRBD1. This CDR3 contains 14 residues. The V segment lost 2 bases and the J segment 6 bases; nucleotides outside the gene matches: 6. CDR1 and CDR2 from the germline V gene are MNHEY and SVGAGI. CDR3 coding DNA: TGTGCCAGCAGTTACCGACAGGGGAGTGGCGAGCAGTACTTC. Protein: CASSYRQGSGEQYF.

V gene TRBV11-2 combines with J gene TRBJ1-2; D gene uncertain. The CDR3 is 17 residues long. Germline V lookup: CDR1 SGHAT, CDR2 FQNNGV. V was shortened by 5 bases and J by 2 bases, with 21 bases between the two germline ends. The CDR3 region has the DNA TGTGCCAGCAGCCCCGGCCCCGGGGAAGCCTACAACTATGGCTACACCTTC. This codes for CASSPGPGEAYNYGYTF.

The CDR3 reads CASHVAGYEQFF. The CDR3 coding sequence is TGTGCCAGCCACGTCGCGGGGTATGAGCAGTTCTTC. This rearrangement joins TRBV28 to TRBJ2-1; D might be TRBD2 (6 bases). The CDR3 is 12 residues long. V was cut by 8 bases and J by 8 bases, with 13 bases left in between. In germline, CDR1 is MDHEN, CDR2 SYDVKM.

The rearrangement links TRBV7-2 to TRBJ1-1; D is ambiguous. Germline V gene sequence: CDR1 SGHTA, CDR2 FQGNSA. V was trimmed by 5 bases and J by 8 bases, leaving 15 bases between them. The CDR3 contains 13 residues. The CDR3 region is CASSPVIVREAFF. CDR3 nucleotides: TGTGCCAGCAGCCCCGTCATTGTAAGGGAAGCTTTCTTT. The whole variable domain, filled in from reference TRBV7-2 and TRBJ1-1, reads GAGVSQSPSNKVTEKGKDVELRCDPISGHTALYWYRQSLGQGLEFLIYFQGNSAPDKSGLPSDRFSAERTGGSVSTLTIQRTQQEDSAVYLCASSPVIVREAFFGQGTRLTVV.

This clonotype was detected only a few times. The chain is built from TRBV5-4 and TRBJ1-5; TRBD1 aligns across 9 bases. The germline CDR1 and CDR2 sequences are SGHNT and YYREEE (reference sequence). The CDR3 spans 15 residues. With 0 bases clipped from V and 6 bases from J, the junction kept 4 bases outside the gene matches. For the CDR3, the DNA is TGTGCCAGCAGCTTGGGGGGACAGGGTGGTCAGCCCCAGCATTTT. This gives the protein CASSLGGQGGQPQHF.

This chain joins TRBV29-1 and TRBJ1-2; no firm D call. CDR1 is SQVTM and CDR2 is ANQGSEA in the germline V gene. The CDR3 is made up of 11 amino acids. V dropped 3 bases and J dropped 7 bases, with 9 bases sitting between them. CDR3 in DNA: TGCAGCGTTGATTACCTGTCTGGCTACACCTTC. Translation: CSVDYLSGYTF.

This clonotype was recorded at least ten times. The chain has TRBV28 and TRBJ2-1; maybe TRBD1 (5 bases). CDR3 length: 14 residues. Germline values: CDR1 MDHEN, CDR2 SYDVKM. V lost 2 bases, J lost 4 bases, and 9 bases lay in between. In DNA form, the CDR3 reads TGTGCCAGCAGTTTAATGTCAGGGTACAATGAGCAGTTCTTC. It is translated as CASSLMSGYNEQFF.

Concerning this clonotype: Possible read error: a much larger clone is one base away. J is TRBJ1-5 and V is TRBV6-2 or TRBV6-3; the D is unclear. This CDR3 is built from 17 residues. The V end was cut by 7 bases, the J end by 3 bases, with 22 bases between. Per germline, CDR1 MNHEY and CDR2 SVGEGT. CDR3 region: CASNEPRRMGDNQPQHF. Written as DNA, the CDR3 is TGTGCCAGCAATGAACCTAGGCGGATGGGTGACAATCAGCCCCAGCATTTT.

This clonotype has at least ten counts. The V gene is TRBV6-5, the J gene TRBJ1-1; a possible D gene is TRBD1 (5 bases). Germline assignment: CDR1 MNHEY and CDR2 SVGAGI. This CDR3 comprises 13 residues. V lost 7 bases, J lost 4 bases, and 13 bases lay in between. The CDR3 protein is CASIADRFTEAFF. The CDR3 coding sequence is TGTGCCAGCATTGCCGACAGATTCACTGAAGCTTTCTTT.

In nucleotides, the CDR3 is TGTGCCAGCAGCCCCCTGGCAGGCCGAATCGGGGGGACTGAAGCTTTCTTT. Encoded protein: CASSPLAGRIGGTEAFF. The rearrangement joins TRBV14 to TRBJ1-1; possibly TRBD1 for D (5 bases). This CDR3 is 17 amino acids long. V was shortened by 4 bases and J by 5 bases, with 23 bases between the two germline ends. Germline assignment: CDR1 SGHDN and CDR2 FVKESK.

This clonotype appeared many times. The V call is TRBV7-3, the J call TRBJ1-1; D is perhaps TRBD1 (6 bases). Trimming took off 3 bases at V and 2 bases at J, with 13 bases between the two ends. Germline CDR1 reads SGHTA; CDR2 reads FQGTGA. This CDR3 region has 15 residues. The CDR3 sequence: CASSFTRGQNTEAFF. For the CDR3, the DNA is TGTGCCAGCAGCTTCACGCGGGGGCAAAACACTGAAGCTTTCTTT. Filled out from reference TRBV7-3 and TRBJ1-1, the complete variable domain reads GAGVSQTPSNKVTEKGKYVELRCDPISGHTALYWYRQSLGQGPEFLIYFQGTGAADDSGLPNDRFFAVRPEGSVSTLKIQRTERGDSAVYLCASSFTRGQNTEAFFGQGTRLTVV.

This clonotype has at least ten counts. The chain recombines TRBV28 with TRBJ2-4; D might be TRBD2 (5 bases). The CDR3 has 14 residues. The V gene's germline CDR1 is MDHEN and CDR2 SYDVKM. With 5 bases removed from V and 4 bases from J, the gap between germline ends came to 12 bases. This chain's CDR3 is CASSPWTGKNIQYF. The CDR3 DNA reads as TGTGCCAGCAGTCCCTGGACGGGGAAAAACATTCAGTACTTC.